The rows below give T cell receptor beta chains drawn from one sample of a study of blood T cell repertoires in COVID-19. The method was immunoSEQ multiplex PCR; TCRdb's version includes in-frame clones alone and lacks a portion of them. The repertoire holds fewer than 300,000 clones, with approximately 90% as singletons. Input material: peripheral blood. These receptors were taken from a woman aged 25-40 years with COVID-19, enrolled during active disease. Each CDR3 is given with its conserved first and last residue. A D gene is named only where the DNA matches it firmly.

d_call: .
v_call: TRBV6-4
j_call: TRBJ1-1
cdr3_nt: TGTGCCAGCAGAGACCCTGGGACAACTGAAGCTTTCTTT
cdr3_aa: CASRDPGTTEAFF

d_call: .
v_call: TRBV6-5
j_call: TRBJ1-5
cdr3_nt: TGTGCCAGCAGAGGACAGCTCTATAGCAATCAGCCCCAGCATTTT
cdr3_aa: CASRGQLYSNQPQHF

d_call: TRBD1
v_call: TRBV7-2
j_call: TRBJ1-1
cdr3_nt: TGTGCCAGCAGCCCAGCACAGGGGAAGGCTGAAGCTTTCTTT
cdr3_aa: CASSPAQGKAEAFF

d_call: .
v_call: TRBV2
j_call: TRBJ1-1
cdr3_nt: TGTGCCAGCAGTGAACTACAGACGAACACTGAAGCTTTCTTT
cdr3_aa: CASSELQTNTEAFF

d_call: .
v_call: TRBV4-1
j_call: TRBJ2-4
cdr3_nt: TGCGCCAGCAGCCAAGTTATCGCAGTAGCCAAAAACATTCAGTACTTC
cdr3_aa: CASSQVIAVAKNIQYF

d_call: TRBD1
v_call: TRBV29-1
j_call: TRBJ1-6
cdr3_nt: TGCAGCGTTAGACAGGGGGATTATAATTCACCCCTCCACTTT
cdr3_aa: CSVRQGDYNSPLHF

d_call: .
v_call: TRBV3-1/TRBV3-2
j_call: TRBJ1-5
cdr3_nt: TGTGCCAGCAGCCAAGAATCCCCCGGGGGCAATCAGCCCCAGCATTTT
cdr3_aa: CASSQESPGGNQPQHF

d_call: .
v_call: TRBV5-1
j_call: TRBJ2-7
cdr3_nt: TGCGCCAGCAGCACAAGGACTGGGAACGACGAGCAGTACTTC
cdr3_aa: CASSTRTGNDEQYF

d_call: .
v_call: TRBV2
j_call: TRBJ2-7
cdr3_nt: TGTGCCAGCAGTGTCAGGGACGAGCAGTACTTC
cdr3_aa: CASSVRDEQYF

d_call: .
v_call: TRBV5-4
j_call: TRBJ2-7
cdr3_nt: TGTGCCAGCAGCATTGGAGGCGAGCAGTACTTC
cdr3_aa: CASSIGGEQYF

d_call: TRBD1
v_call: TRBV25-1
j_call: TRBJ2-7
cdr3_nt: TGTGCCAGCAGTGAATACTCCGGGACAGGGGTGGGTGAGCAGTACTTC
cdr3_aa: CASSEYSGTGVGEQYF

d_call: TRBD1
v_call: TRBV19
j_call: TRBJ1-2
cdr3_nt: TGTGCCAGTAGACCGACAGGGGGAAACTATGGCTACACCTTC
cdr3_aa: CASRPTGGNYGYTF

d_call: TRBD2
v_call: TRBV28
j_call: TRBJ2-3
cdr3_nt: TGTGCCAGCAGTTTTCCCGGGGCGGGAGCGCAGTATTTT
cdr3_aa: CASSFPGAGAQYF

d_call: TRBD1
v_call: TRBV10-3
j_call: TRBJ1-4
cdr3_nt: TGTGCCATCAGTGAGGCGAAACCGGGACAGGGGGCCGAAAAACTGTTTTTT
cdr3_aa: CAISEAKPGQGAEKLFF

d_call: .
v_call: TRBV28
j_call: TRBJ1-5
cdr3_nt: TGTGCCAGCAGTCCTTCTCGGGGTTCTAGCAATCAGCCCCAGCATTTT
cdr3_aa: CASSPSRGSSNQPQHF

d_call: TRBD1
v_call: TRBV13
j_call: TRBJ2-3
cdr3_nt: TGTGCCAGCAGCCGGGGGACAGGGGCTAAGAGTACGCAGTATTTT
cdr3_aa: CASSRGTGAKSTQYF

d_call: TRBD2
v_call: TRBV7-6
j_call: TRBJ2-1
cdr3_nt: TGTGCCAGCAGCTTAGGGACTAGCGAGGGGCATGAGCAGTTCTTC
cdr3_aa: CASSLGTSEGHEQFF

d_call: .
v_call: TRBV12-3/TRBV12-4
j_call: TRBJ1-2
cdr3_nt: TGTGCCAGCAGTCCGGGTCTAAGGGGTGGCTACACCTTC
cdr3_aa: CASSPGLRGGYTF